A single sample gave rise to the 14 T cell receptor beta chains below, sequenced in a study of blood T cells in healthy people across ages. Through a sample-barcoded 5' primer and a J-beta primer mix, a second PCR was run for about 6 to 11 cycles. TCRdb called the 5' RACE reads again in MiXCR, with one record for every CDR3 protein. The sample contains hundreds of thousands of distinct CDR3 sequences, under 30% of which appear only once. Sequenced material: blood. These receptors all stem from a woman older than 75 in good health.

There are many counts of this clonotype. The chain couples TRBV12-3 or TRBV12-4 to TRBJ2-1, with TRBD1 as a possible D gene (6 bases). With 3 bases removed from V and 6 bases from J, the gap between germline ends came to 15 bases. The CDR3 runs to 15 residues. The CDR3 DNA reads TGTGCCAGCAGTTTGGCCACAGGGCAAGGCAATGAGCAGTTCTTC. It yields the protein CASSLATGQGNEQFF.

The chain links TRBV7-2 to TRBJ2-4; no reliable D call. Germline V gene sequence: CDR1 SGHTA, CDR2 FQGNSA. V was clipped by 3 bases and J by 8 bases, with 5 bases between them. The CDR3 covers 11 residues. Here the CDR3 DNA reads TGTGCCAGCAGCTTGTCCCACATTCAGTACTTC. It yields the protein CASSLSHIQYF.

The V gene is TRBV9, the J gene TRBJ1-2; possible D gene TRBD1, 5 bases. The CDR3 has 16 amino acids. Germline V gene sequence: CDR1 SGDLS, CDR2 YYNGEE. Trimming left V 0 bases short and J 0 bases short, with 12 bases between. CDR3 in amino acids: CASSVGPVDTNYGYTF. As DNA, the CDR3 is TGTGCCAGCAGCGTAGGACCGGTGGACACTAACTATGGCTACACCTTC.

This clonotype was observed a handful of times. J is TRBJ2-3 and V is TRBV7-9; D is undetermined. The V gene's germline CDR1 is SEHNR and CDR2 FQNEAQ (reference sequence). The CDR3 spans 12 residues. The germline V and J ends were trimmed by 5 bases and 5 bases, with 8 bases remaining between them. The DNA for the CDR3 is TGTGCCAGCAGCCCAGGAATAGATACGCAGTATTTT. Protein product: CASSPGIDTQYF. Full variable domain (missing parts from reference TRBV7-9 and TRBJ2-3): DTGVSQNPRHKITKRGQNVTFRCDPISEHNRLYWYRQTLGQGPEFLTYFQNEAQLEKSRLLSDRFSAERPKGSFSTLEIQRTEQGDSAMYLCASSPGIDTQYFGPGTRLTVL.

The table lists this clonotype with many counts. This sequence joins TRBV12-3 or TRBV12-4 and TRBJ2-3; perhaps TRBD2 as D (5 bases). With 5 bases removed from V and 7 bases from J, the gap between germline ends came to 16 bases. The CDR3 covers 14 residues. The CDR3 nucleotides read TGTGCCAGCAGTCCCCTGGACTCGACTTATACGCAGTATTTT. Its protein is CASSPLDSTYTQYF.

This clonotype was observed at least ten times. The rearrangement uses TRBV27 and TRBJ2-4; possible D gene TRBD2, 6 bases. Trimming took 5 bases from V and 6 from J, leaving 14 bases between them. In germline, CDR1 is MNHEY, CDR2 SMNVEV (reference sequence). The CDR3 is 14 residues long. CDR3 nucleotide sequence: TGTGCCAGCAGTCCCGCCCCCGGGGGAAACATTCAGTACTTC. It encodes CASSPAPGGNIQYF.

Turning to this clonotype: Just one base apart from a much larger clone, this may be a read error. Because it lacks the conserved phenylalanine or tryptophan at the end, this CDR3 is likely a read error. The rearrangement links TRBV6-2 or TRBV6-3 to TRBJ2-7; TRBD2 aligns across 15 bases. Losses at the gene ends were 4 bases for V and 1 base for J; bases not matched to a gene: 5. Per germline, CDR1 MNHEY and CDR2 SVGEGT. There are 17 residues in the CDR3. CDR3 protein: CASSLGLAGGRSYEQYY. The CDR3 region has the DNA TGTGCCAGCAGTTTGGGACTAGCGGGGGGCCGTTCCTACGAGCAGTACTAC.

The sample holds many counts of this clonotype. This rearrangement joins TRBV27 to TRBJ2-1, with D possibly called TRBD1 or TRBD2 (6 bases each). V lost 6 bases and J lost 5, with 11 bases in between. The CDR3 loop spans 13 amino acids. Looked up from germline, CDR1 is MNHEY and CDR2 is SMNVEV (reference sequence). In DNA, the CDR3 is TGTGCCAGCAGGAGGGGGGCACACAATGAGCAGTTCTTC. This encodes CASRRGAHNEQFF.

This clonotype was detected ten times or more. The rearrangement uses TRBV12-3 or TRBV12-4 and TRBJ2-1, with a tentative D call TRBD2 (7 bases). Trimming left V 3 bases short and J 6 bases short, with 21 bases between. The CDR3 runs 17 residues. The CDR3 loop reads CASSLYRWAGAFNEQFF. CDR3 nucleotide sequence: TGTGCCAGCAGTTTGTATCGTTGGGCGGGGGCCTTCAATGAGCAGTTCTTC.

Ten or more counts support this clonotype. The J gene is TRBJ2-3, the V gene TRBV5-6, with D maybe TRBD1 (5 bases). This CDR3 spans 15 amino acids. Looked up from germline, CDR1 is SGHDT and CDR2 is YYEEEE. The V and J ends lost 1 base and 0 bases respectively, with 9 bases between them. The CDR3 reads CASSLPGMSTDTQYF. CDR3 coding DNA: TGTGCCAGCAGCTTGCCAGGGATGAGCACAGATACGCAGTATTTT.

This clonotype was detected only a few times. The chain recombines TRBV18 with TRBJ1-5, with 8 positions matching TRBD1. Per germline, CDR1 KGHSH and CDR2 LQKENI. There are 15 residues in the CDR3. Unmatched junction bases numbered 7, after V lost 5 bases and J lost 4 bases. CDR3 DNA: TGTGCCAGCTCATCAGAGACAGGGGCGAATCAGCCCCAGCATTTT. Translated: CASSSETGANQPQHF.

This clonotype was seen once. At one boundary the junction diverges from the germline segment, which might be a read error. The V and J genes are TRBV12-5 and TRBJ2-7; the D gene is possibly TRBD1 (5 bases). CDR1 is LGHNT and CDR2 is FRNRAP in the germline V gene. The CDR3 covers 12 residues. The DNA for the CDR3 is TGTTCTAGTGGTTTGAAAGGGGACGAGCAGTACTTC. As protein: CSSGLKGDEQYF.

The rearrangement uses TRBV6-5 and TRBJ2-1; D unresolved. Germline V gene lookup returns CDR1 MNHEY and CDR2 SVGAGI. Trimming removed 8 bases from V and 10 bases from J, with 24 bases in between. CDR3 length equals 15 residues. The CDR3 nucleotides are TGTGCCAGCCCATTCTCGAGTGACATTCCCTACGAGCAGTTCTTC. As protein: CASPFSSDIPYEQFF.

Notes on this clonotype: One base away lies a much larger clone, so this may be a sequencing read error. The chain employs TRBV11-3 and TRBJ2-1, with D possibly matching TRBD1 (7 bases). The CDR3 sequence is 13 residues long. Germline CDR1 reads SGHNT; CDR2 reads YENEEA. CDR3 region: CANSSNQGGEQFF. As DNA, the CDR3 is TGTGCCAACAGCTCCAACCAGGGGGGTGAGCAGTTCTTC.